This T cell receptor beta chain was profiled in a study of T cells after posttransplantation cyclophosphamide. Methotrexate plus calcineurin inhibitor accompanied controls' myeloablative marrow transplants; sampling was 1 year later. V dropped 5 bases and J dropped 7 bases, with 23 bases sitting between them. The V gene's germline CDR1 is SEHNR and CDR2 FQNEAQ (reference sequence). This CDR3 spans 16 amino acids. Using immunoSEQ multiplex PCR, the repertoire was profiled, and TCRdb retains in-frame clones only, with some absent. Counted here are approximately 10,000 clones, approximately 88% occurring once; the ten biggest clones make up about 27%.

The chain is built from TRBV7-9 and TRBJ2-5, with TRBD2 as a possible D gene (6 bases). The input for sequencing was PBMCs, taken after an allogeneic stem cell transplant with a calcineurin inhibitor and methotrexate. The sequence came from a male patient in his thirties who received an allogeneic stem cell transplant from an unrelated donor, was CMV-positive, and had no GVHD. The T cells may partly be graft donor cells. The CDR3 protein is CASSPHPGTTRGTQYF. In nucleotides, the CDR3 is TGTGCCAGCAGCCCTCACCCCGGGACGACTAGGGGGACCCAGTACTTC.